Shown below are 20 T cell receptor beta chains from a single sample sequenced in a study of breast tumors, draining lymph nodes, adjacent tissues. Samples came from axillary lymph nodes draining the breast cancer. One entry per CDR3 protein, called by TCRdb with MiXCR from the multiplex PCR reads. The repertoire holds under 250,000 distinct CDR3 sequences, with about 32% as singletons. The sample was axillary lymph node tissue. Source of these receptors: a female donor with breast cancer. Some clones in this sample may be carry-over from other donors' samples.

The chain links TRBV11-3 to TRBJ1-4; D remains unclear. The CDR3 is 16 amino acids. Between the trimmed V and J ends, which lost 4 bases and 13 bases, there was a span of 25 bases. The germline V gene encodes CDR1 SGHNT and CDR2 YENEEA. This CDR3 is CASSSPQTTGGVRLFF. The CDR3 nucleotides are TGTGCCAGCAGCTCTCCACAAACCACGGGAGGAGTAAGACTGTTTTTT.

This clonotype was counted many times. V gene TRBV12-3 or TRBV12-4 combines with J gene TRBJ1-2, with a weak D call TRBD1 (6 bases). Trimming cost V 6 bases and J 8 bases, with 16 bases left between them. This CDR3 has 13 residues. The CDR3 spells CASSITGQGGYTF. CDR3 bases: TGTGCCAGCAGCATCACAGGGCAGGGCGGCTACACCTTC.

This clonotype was seen repeatedly, ten times or more. The chain has TRBV6-2 or TRBV6-3 and TRBJ2-7; 9 bases map to TRBD2. Germline loops: CDR1 MNHEY, CDR2 SVGEGT. The CDR3 totals 13 residues. Trimming at V came to 2 bases and at J to 7 bases, leaving 3 bases not matched to a gene. CDR3 coding DNA: TGTGCCAGCAGTTACGGTGCGGGAGGGGAGCAGTACTTC. This translates into CASSYGAGGEQYF.

On this clonotype: At one of its ends the junction is not consistent with the germline gene, which may arise from a read error. The chain is built from TRBV5-5 and TRBJ1-3; the D is unclear. This CDR3 spans 13 amino acids. Per germline, CDR1 SGHKS and CDR2 YYEKEE (reference sequence). CDR3 nucleotide sequence: TGCGCCAGCAGTCCCGGGCCGAGAAACACCATATATTTT. Its protein is CASSPGPRNTIYF.

This clonotype has a count of ten or more. This sequence joins TRBV27 and TRBJ1-5; D is ambiguous. This CDR3 is built from 14 residues. The germline V and J ends were trimmed by 2 bases and 0 bases, with 5 bases remaining between them. The germline CDR1 and CDR2 sequences are MNHEY and SMNVEV (reference sequence). CDR3 bases: TGTGCCAGCAGTTTAAGGTATAGCAATCAGCCCCAGCATTTT. Its protein is CASSLRYSNQPQHF.

This sequence joins TRBV20-1 and TRBJ1-1, with D hard to call. V was cut by 4 bases and J by 2 bases, with 11 bases left in between. Germline V gene data show CDR1 as DFQATT and CDR2 as SNEGSKA (reference sequence). CDR3 length: 13 residues. CDR3 nucleotide sequence: TGCAGTGCTACAAGTACAGCCAACACTGAAGCTTTCTTT. Its protein is CSATSTANTEAFF.

Turning to this clonotype: A read error may produce the germline difference seen at one junction end. V is TRBV12-3 or TRBV12-4 and J is TRBJ2-7; D is tentatively TRBD1 or TRBD2 (5 bases each). The length of the CDR3 is 14 residues. CDR3 residues: CASSLRDGSYKQYF. CDR3 in DNA: TGTGCCAGCAGTTTGAGGGACGGGTCCTACAAGCAGTACTTC.

The chain recombines TRBV19 with TRBJ1-1; possibly TRBD1 for D (5 bases). The V end was cut by 5 bases, the J end by 4 bases, with 20 bases between. The CDR3 is 16 amino acids. Per the germline V gene, CDR1 is LNHDA and CDR2 is SQIVND (reference sequence). The CDR3 nucleotides are TGTGCCAGTAGTGTCGGGGCGGGTATCGGCGGCACTGAAGCTTTCTTT. Residues: CASSVGAGIGGTEAFF.

This clonotype showed up just once. The V gene is TRBV7-9, the J gene TRBJ2-5, with 11 bases lining up with TRBD2. V lost 5 bases to trimming and J lost 4 bases; unmatched junction nucleotides: 9. Germline lookup yields CDR1 SEHNR and CDR2 FQNEAQ (reference sequence). There are 16 residues in the CDR3. CDR3 DNA sequence: TGTGCCAGCAGCACTTTAGCGGGAGGGGGAGGAGAGACCCAGTACTTC. Translating it yields CASSTLAGGGGETQYF.

This clonotype was seen many times. V gene TRBV6-6 combines with J gene TRBJ2-7; D is perhaps TRBD2 (6 bases). Trimming cost V 8 bases and J 2 bases, with 13 bases left between them. Germline lookup yields CDR1 MNHNY and CDR2 SVGAGI (reference sequence). The CDR3 is 13 amino acids. CDR3 protein: CASQRPGAYEQYF. The CDR3 nucleotides are TGTGCCAGCCAAAGGCCGGGAGCCTACGAGCAGTACTTC.

Details on this clonotype: With a much larger clone just one base away, this may be a read error. The chain is built from TRBV5-1 and TRBJ1-5; TRBD1 matches at 7 bases. The germline CDR1 and CDR2 sequences are SGHRS and YFSETQ. CDR3 length equals 13 residues. With 5 bases clipped from V and 7 bases from J, the junction kept 6 bases outside the gene matches. The CDR3 DNA reads TGCGCCAGCAGTCAGACAGGGATACAGCCCCAGCATTTT. It encodes CASSQTGIQPQHF.

For this clonotype: Given a much more abundant clone one base away, this may be a read error. J is TRBJ2-5 and V is TRBV20-1, with 13 bases matching TRBD2. The V and J ends lost 6 bases and 7 bases, in that order; junction bases with no gene match: 8. The CDR3 spans 14 residues. In germline, CDR1 is DFQATT, CDR2 SNEGSKA (reference sequence). The CDR3 loop is CSAAIGLAGATQYF. CDR3 DNA: TGCAGTGCCGCCATCGGACTAGCGGGAGCGACCCAGTACTTC.

Points on this clonotype: The CDR3 carries no conserved terminal phenylalanine or tryptophan, so it likely arises from a read error. The DNA is omitted, as the CDR3 cannot be located on it reliably, and the CDR3 follows TCRdb's listing. The chain carries TRBV29-1 and TRBJ2-3; TRBD2 is taken as the D call from the table, unchecked against the DNA. The CDR3 is 8 residues long, ends included. The germline V gene encodes CDR1 SQVTM and CDR2 ANQGSEA. CDR3 residues: CRVDRFGP.

This chain joins TRBV9 and TRBJ2-3; TRBD2 aligns across 11 bases. The CDR3 covers 17 residues. Germline values: CDR1 SGDLS, CDR2 YYNGEE. V lost 0 bases to trimming and J lost 3 bases; unmatched junction nucleotides: 6. CDR3 DNA: TGTGCCAGCAGCGTAGTAGCGGGAGGGATACTTACAGATACGCAGTATTTT. The encoded protein is CASSVVAGGILTDTQYF.

This clonotype was observed many times. The V gene is TRBV15, the J gene TRBJ2-5, with 10 positions matching TRBD2. CDR1 is LNHNV and CDR2 is YYDKDF in the germline V gene (reference sequence). CDR3 length: 17 amino acids. V trimming: 1 base; J trimming: 2 bases; junction bases outside the gene matches: 7. The CDR3 is CATSRVPPSGGQETQYF. The CDR3 DNA reads as TGTGCCACCAGCAGAGTCCCGCCTAGCGGGGGACAAGAGACCCAGTACTTC.

This chain connects TRBV27 to TRBJ1-2, with D possibly matching TRBD1 (5 bases). CDR1 is MNHEY, CDR2 SMNVEV, per germline (reference sequence). The V and J ends lost 3 bases and 7 bases respectively, with 18 bases between them. There are 15 residues in the CDR3. The CDR3 bases are TGTGCCAGCAGTTTCCCCGCCGGGGGGTTTGGTGGCTACACCTTC. Encoded protein: CASSFPAGGFGGYTF.

This clonotype was picked up one time. This rearrangement joins TRBV10-3 to TRBJ1-2, with 11 nucleotides matching TRBD1. Germline values: CDR1 ENHRY, CDR2 SYGVKD. The CDR3 spans 13 residues. V gave up 6 bases and J gave up 4 bases; unmatched junction bases: 1. CDR3 sequence (DNA): TGTGCCATCAGCGGGACAGGGGGCTATGGCTACACCTTC. Amino acids: CAISGTGGYGYTF.

This clonotype was detected ten times or more. The genes are TRBV10-3 and TRBJ2-1; TRBD2 agrees at 8 bases. Germline V CDR1 and CDR2: ENHRY, SYGVKD. The CDR3 length is 15 residues. V shed 4 bases, J shed 0 bases, and the junction held 2 bases outside the gene matches. CDR3 in amino acids: CAISGAGASYNEQFF. The CDR3 DNA reads TGTGCCATCAGTGGAGCGGGAGCCTCCTACAATGAGCAGTTCTTC.

J is TRBJ2-5 and V is TRBV7-9; TRBD1 matches 7 bases. The CDR3 is made up of 17 amino acids. The junction had 25 bases not matched to a gene; V was cut back by 5 bases and J by 13 bases. Germline lookup yields CDR1 SEHNR and CDR2 FQNEAQ (reference sequence). The CDR3 coding sequence is TGTGCCAGCAGCGTAAGGGGGATGGACAGGCGCCAAGAGGCCCTGTACTTC. It encodes CASSVRGMDRRQEALYF.

As to this clonotype: This may come from a read error, since a much larger clone is one base off. The chain employs TRBV9 and TRBJ2-1; no definite D call. The CDR3 totals 14 residues. In germline, CDR1 is SGDLS, CDR2 YYNGEE. The CDR3 DNA is TGTGCCAGCAGCGCGAAAAACTACAATAATGAGCAGTCCTTC. As protein: CASSAKNYNNEQSF.